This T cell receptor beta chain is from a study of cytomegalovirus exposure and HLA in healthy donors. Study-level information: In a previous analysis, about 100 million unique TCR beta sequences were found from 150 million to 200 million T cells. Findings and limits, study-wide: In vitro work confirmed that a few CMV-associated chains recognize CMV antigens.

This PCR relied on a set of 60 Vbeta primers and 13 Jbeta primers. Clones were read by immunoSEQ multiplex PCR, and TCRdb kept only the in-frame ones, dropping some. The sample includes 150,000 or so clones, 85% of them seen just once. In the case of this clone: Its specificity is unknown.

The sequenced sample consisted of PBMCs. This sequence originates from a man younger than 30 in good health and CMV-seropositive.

The CDR3 loop is CASSPNYEQYF. In DNA, the CDR3 is TGTGCCAGCAGCCCAAACTACGAGCAGTACTTC. The J gene is TRBJ2-7, the V gene TRBV7-9; D is ambiguous. Trimming took off 5 bases at V and 3 bases at J, with 5 bases between the two ends. The CDR3 contains 11 residues. The V gene's germline CDR1 is SEHNR and CDR2 FQNEAQ (reference sequence). The entire variable domain, with the rest obtained from reference TRBV7-9 and TRBJ2-7, is as follows: DTGVSQNPRHKITKRGQNVTFRCDPISEHNRLYWYRQTLGQGPEFLTYFQNEAQLEKSRLLSDRFSAERPKGSFSTLEIQRTEQGDSAMYLCASSPNYEQYFGPGTRLTVT.